A selection of T cell receptor beta chains follows, all from one sample in a study of shared clonotypes between healthy human individuals. Profiled with immunoSEQ multiplex PCR; TCRdb holds only in-frame clones, not every one. Of fewer than 550,000 clones in the sample, approximately 79% are singletons; the top ten hold under 15%. The sequenced sample was PBMCs. Receptors originate from a woman aged 40 to 50 in good health. Some clones in this sample may be carry-over from other donors' samples. Each CDR3 is given with its conserved first and last residue. D genes are given only for firm matches. Not every row has a clone size; where given, it reads once, few, many or a size class.

D gene: .
V gene: TRBV11-2
J gene: TRBJ2-1
clone size: once
CDR3 protein: CASSLMALYNEQFF
CDR3 DNA: TGTGCCAGCAGCTTAATGGCGCTTTACAATGAGCAGTTCTTC

D gene: .
V gene: TRBV11-2
J gene: TRBJ2-3
clone size: .
CDR3 protein: CASSFREISTDTQYF
CDR3 DNA: TGTGCCAGCAGCTTCCGGGAGATCAGCACAGATACGCAGTATTTT

D gene: .
V gene: TRBV6-1
J gene: TRBJ1-1
clone size: .
CDR3 protein: CASMVSGGNTEAFF
CDR3 DNA: TGTGCCAGCATGGTGAGTGGGGGTAACACTGAAGCTTTCTTT

D gene: TRBD2
V gene: TRBV19
J gene: TRBJ2-7
clone size: .
CDR3 protein: CASSIRLAGASYEQYF
CDR3 DNA: TGTGCCAGTAGTATAAGGCTAGCGGGAGCCTCCTACGAGCAGTACTTC

D gene: .
V gene: TRBV5-1
J gene: TRBJ2-7
clone size: .
CDR3 protein: CASSPPVSYEQYF
CDR3 DNA: TGCGCCAGCAGCCCCCCCGTAAGCTACGAGCAGTACTTC

D gene: .
V gene: TRBV30
J gene: TRBJ2-7
clone size: .
CDR3 protein: CAWSVLEGKYF
CDR3 DNA: TGTGCCTGGAGTGTACTAGAAGGGAAGTACTTC

D gene: TRBD1
V gene: TRBV28
J gene: TRBJ1-2
clone size: .
CDR3 protein: CASTDPGTAYYGYTF
CDR3 DNA: TGTGCCAGCACCGATCCCGGGACAGCCTACTATGGCTACACCTTC

D gene: .
V gene: TRBV28
J gene: TRBJ2-6
clone size: few
CDR3 protein: CATQIVSGANVLTF
CDR3 DNA: TGTGCCACACAAATAGTCTCTGGGGCCAACGTCCTGACTTTC

D gene: .
V gene: TRBV28
J gene: TRBJ1-2
clone size: once
CDR3 protein: CASSRLQGYLRHHNYGYTF
CDR3 DNA: TGTGCCAGCAGTCGACTCCAGGGTTATCTCCGACACCATAACTATGGCTACACCTTC

D gene: TRBD1
V gene: TRBV14
J gene: TRBJ1-4
clone size: .
CDR3 protein: CASSPRTGGAEKLFF
CDR3 DNA: TGTGCCAGCAGCCCCCGTACAGGGGGCGCGGAAAAACTGTTTTTT

D gene: .
V gene: TRBV29-1
J gene: TRBJ2-1
clone size: .
CDR3 protein: CSVDRTGEQFF
CDR3 DNA: TGCAGCGTTGATCGGACCGGTGAGCAGTTCTTC

D gene: .
V gene: TRBV27
J gene: TRBJ2-7
clone size: .
CDR3 protein: CASSFVKGPYEQYF
CDR3 DNA: TGTGCCAGCAGTTTCGTAAAGGGACCCTACGAGCAGTACTTC

D gene: .
V gene: TRBV28
J gene: TRBJ2-1
clone size: .
CDR3 protein: CASSFSRGRKQFF
CDR3 DNA: TGTGCCAGCAGTTTTTCGCGTGGGAGAAAGCAGTTCTTC

D gene: .
V gene: TRBV5-4
J gene: TRBJ2-7
clone size: once
CDR3 protein: CASSYQGVYEQYF
CDR3 DNA: TGTGCCAGCAGCTACCAGGGTGTCTACGAGCAGTACTTC

D gene: TRBD1
V gene: TRBV5-6
J gene: TRBJ1-1
clone size: few
CDR3 protein: CASSPGQGRLTEAFF
CDR3 DNA: TGTGCCAGCAGCCCTGGACAGGGGAGGTTGACTGAAGCTTTCTTT

D gene: TRBD1
V gene: TRBV7-7
J gene: TRBJ2-7
clone size: once
CDR3 protein: CASSRTGGSEQYF
CDR3 DNA: TGTGCCAGCAGCCGGACAGGGGGCTCCGAGCAGTACTTC

D gene: .
V gene: TRBV19
J gene: TRBJ2-3
clone size: .
CDR3 protein: CASSIGTDTDTQYF
CDR3 DNA: TGTGCCAGTAGTATAGGGACAGACACAGATACGCAGTATTTT

D gene: TRBD1
V gene: TRBV18
J gene: TRBJ2-1
clone size: .
CDR3 protein: CASSPHLPGQDLWNEQFF
CDR3 DNA: TGTGCCAGCTCACCTCATCTCCCGGGACAGGATTTGTGGAATGAGCAGTTCTTC

D gene: .
V gene: TRBV7-6
J gene: TRBJ2-6
clone size: .
CDR3 protein: CASSPGNTGANVLTF
CDR3 DNA: TGTGCCAGCAGCCCCGGGAACACTGGGGCCAACGTCCTGACTTTC

D gene: TRBD1
V gene: TRBV6-4
J gene: TRBJ2-2
clone size: .
CDR3 protein: CASSKEQGRGELFF
CDR3 DNA: TGTGCCAGCAGTAAAGAACAGGGGCGCGGGGAGCTGTTTTTT

D gene: .
V gene: TRBV30
J gene: TRBJ1-2
clone size: many
CDR3 protein: CAWSFLGGANYGYTF
CDR3 DNA: TGTGCCTGGAGTTTTTTGGGGGGCGCTAACTATGGCTACACCTTC

D gene: TRBD2
V gene: TRBV5-1
J gene: TRBJ2-2
clone size: once
CDR3 protein: CASSPLAGAGELFF
CDR3 DNA: TGCGCCAGCAGTCCCCTGGCGGGGGCCGGGGAGCTGTTTTTT

D gene: .
V gene: TRBV29-1
J gene: TRBJ2-1
clone size: .
CDR3 protein: CSVEDKGIWGTYNEQFF
CDR3 DNA: TGCAGCGTTGAAGATAAGGGGATCTGGGGGACTTACAATGAGCAGTTCTTC

D gene: TRBD1
V gene: TRBV19
J gene: TRBJ2-3
clone size: .
CDR3 protein: CASSTTGDTQYF
CDR3 DNA: TGTGCCAGTAGCACGACAGGGGATACGCAGTATTTT

D gene: TRBD1
V gene: TRBV14
J gene: TRBJ2-5
clone size: .
CDR3 protein: CASSHPGQALVETQYF
CDR3 DNA: TGTGCCAGCAGCCATCCGGGACAGGCACTCGTAGAGACCCAGTACTTC

D gene: .
V gene: TRBV4-1
J gene: TRBJ1-1
clone size: .
CDR3 protein: CASSLGGNTEAFF
CDR3 DNA: TGCGCCAGCAGCCTCGGGGGGAACACTGAAGCTTTCTTT

D gene: .
V gene: TRBV18
J gene: TRBJ2-7
clone size: .
CDR3 protein: CASSPFRGRSSYEQYF
CDR3 DNA: TGTGCCAGCTCACCATTTCGGGGACGGAGCTCCTACGAGCAGTACTTC

D gene: .
V gene: TRBV27
J gene: TRBJ1-5
clone size: .
CDR3 protein: CASSPGVPYSNQPQHF
CDR3 DNA: TGTGCCAGCAGTCCGGGGGTGCCATATAGCAATCAGCCCCAGCATTTT

D gene: .
V gene: TRBV9
J gene: TRBJ1-2
clone size: .
CDR3 protein: CASSVAGHRNYGYTF
CDR3 DNA: TGTGCCAGCAGCGTAGCGGGACACCGAAACTATGGCTACACCTTC

D gene: .
V gene: TRBV19
J gene: TRBJ1-3
clone size: .
CDR3 protein: CASSPRRSGGNTIYF
CDR3 DNA: TGTGCCAGTAGTCCCAGGCGCTCTGGTGGAAACACCATATATTTT

D gene: .
V gene: TRBV7-6
J gene: TRBJ2-7
clone size: .
CDR3 protein: CASSLRESGYEQYF
CDR3 DNA: TGTGCCAGCAGCTTGCGTGAGTCGGGCTACGAGCAGTACTTC

D gene: TRBD1
V gene: TRBV28
J gene: TRBJ2-2
clone size: .
CDR3 protein: CASSSSDRGQVGELFF
CDR3 DNA: TGTGCCAGCAGTTCGTCGGACAGGGGGCAAGTCGGGGAGCTGTTTTTT

D gene: .
V gene: TRBV2
J gene: TRBJ2-2
clone size: few
CDR3 protein: CASSAENTGELFF
CDR3 DNA: TGTGCCAGCAGTGCCGAGAACACCGGGGAGCTGTTTTTT

D gene: .
V gene: TRBV7-6
J gene: TRBJ1-1
clone size: .
CDR3 protein: CASSLGRNTEAFF
CDR3 DNA: TGTGCCAGCAGCTTGGGCAGGAACACTGAAGCTTTCTTT

D gene: .
V gene: TRBV7-9
J gene: TRBJ2-6
clone size: .
CDR3 protein: CASSLRSGANVLTF
CDR3 DNA: TGTGCCAGCAGCTTACGGTCTGGGGCCAACGTCCTGACTTTC

D gene: .
V gene: TRBV28
J gene: TRBJ1-4
clone size: .
CDR3 protein: CASSAIATNEKLFF
CDR3 DNA: TGTGCCAGCAGTGCAATTGCAACTAATGAAAAACTGTTTTTT

D gene: .
V gene: TRBV13
J gene: TRBJ1-3
clone size: .
CDR3 protein: CASSSLTPQALSGNTIYF
CDR3 DNA: TGTGCCAGCAGCTCACTTACACCCCAGGCGCTCTCTGGAAACACCATATATTTT

D gene: TRBD2
V gene: TRBV4-2
J gene: TRBJ2-7
clone size: once
CDR3 protein: CASSTWTSGTHEQYF
CDR3 DNA: TGTGCCAGCAGCACATGGACTAGCGGGACGCACGAGCAGTACTTC

D gene: .
V gene: TRBV6-6
J gene: TRBJ1-2
clone size: .
CDR3 protein: CASSTGNGYTF
CDR3 DNA: TGTGCCAGCAGTACAGGGAATGGCTACACCTTC

D gene: .
V gene: TRBV7-9
J gene: TRBJ1-4
clone size: .
CDR3 protein: CASSYTRNGEKLFF
CDR3 DNA: TGTGCCAGCAGCTATACAAGGAACGGTGAAAAACTGTTTTTT

D gene: .
V gene: TRBV28
J gene: TRBJ2-7
clone size: .
CDR3 protein: CASRRDISYEQYF
CDR3 DNA: TGTGCCAGCAGAAGGGACATTAGCTACGAGCAGTACTTC

D gene: TRBD1
V gene: TRBV10-2
J gene: TRBJ1-2
clone size: .
CDR3 protein: CASQAGTAENYGYTF
CDR3 DNA: TGCGCCAGCCAAGCCGGGACAGCGGAAAACTATGGCTACACCTTC

D gene: .
V gene: TRBV5-1
J gene: TRBJ2-3
clone size: .
CDR3 protein: CASSLAPSSRTDTQYF
CDR3 DNA: TGCGCCAGCAGCTTGGCGCCTAGCAGCCGCACAGATACGCAGTATTTT

D gene: .
V gene: TRBV5-6
J gene: TRBJ2-5
clone size: .
CDR3 protein: CASSSYWTYQETQYF
CDR3 DNA: TGTGCCAGCAGCTCCTACTGGACGTACCAAGAGACCCAGTACTTC

D gene: .
V gene: TRBV29-1
J gene: TRBJ2-2
clone size: .
CDR3 protein: CSVAKLVGSTGELFF
CDR3 DNA: TGCAGCGTTGCTAAATTAGTGGGTTCTACCGGGGAGCTGTTTTTT

D gene: .
V gene: TRBV7-2
J gene: TRBJ2-3
clone size: .
CDR3 protein: CASSPEVSTDTQYF
CDR3 DNA: TGTGCCAGCAGCCCGGAGGTGAGCACAGATACGCAGTATTTT

D gene: .
V gene: TRBV7-2
J gene: TRBJ1-2
clone size: .
CDR3 protein: CASSFFTSIRDGYTF
CDR3 DNA: TGTGCCAGCAGCTTTTTTACTAGCATAAGAGATGGCTACACCTTC